The rows below give T cell receptor beta chains drawn from one sample of a study of blood T cell repertoires in COVID-19. TCRdb's copy holds only in-frame clones and misses some; the assay was immunoSEQ multiplex PCR. The sample carries about 210,000 clones, around 81% recorded once. Sequenced sample: PBMCs or T cells enriched from blood (not recorded which). The receptor set was obtained from a woman aged 50 to 60 with acute COVID-19. The CDR3 runs from the conserved cysteine through the conserved F or W. The D gene is left open where the match is weak. Part of the rows lack a size; the others show once, few, many or a class for expanded clones.

.	TRBV3-1/TRBV3-2	TRBJ2-5	14	TRBD2	TGTGCCAGCAGTCGGACTAGCGGGGCGGAGACCCAGTACTTC	CASSRTSGAETQYF
.	TRBV5-4	TRBJ1-1	13	.	TGTGCCAGCAGCTTGACAGGGACCACTGAAGCTTTCTTT	CASSLTGTTEAFF
.	TRBV19	TRBJ2-1	15	TRBD1	TGTGCCAGTAGTATGGGGACAGGGGGCCACAATGAGCAGTTCTTC	CASSMGTGGHNEQFF
.	TRBV5-1	TRBJ2-3	15	.	TGCGCCAGCAGCTTGGACGGGAGTTGGAGAGATACGCAGTATTTT	CASSLDGSWRDTQYF
once	TRBV27	TRBJ2-1	13	.	TGTGCCAGCAGTTTTCGTACCTACAATGAGCAGTTCTTC	CASSFRTYNEQFF
.	TRBV6-5	TRBJ2-7	14	TRBD2	TGTGCCATCCTGCGGGGGGGGAGCTTCTACGAGCAGTACTTC	CAILRGGSFYEQYF
few	TRBV7-2	TRBJ2-1	14	.	TGTGCCAGCAGCTTAGCAGGACTTAACAATGAGCAGTTCTTC	CASSLAGLNNEQFF
.	TRBV11-2	TRBJ2-5	16	TRBD2	TGTGCCAGCAGCTTAGACCGGGGGGGCGCCGGGGAGACCCAGTACTTC	CASSLDRGGAGETQYF
.	TRBV28	TRBJ2-5	16	TRBD1	TGTGCCAGCAGTTTATCTCCCAACAGGGGGCGAGAGACCCAGTACTTC	CASSLSPNRGRETQYF
.	TRBV9	TRBJ1-1	16	TRBD1	TGTGCCAGCAGCGAGCCGTCCGGGACAGGGCCACTTGAAGCTTTCTTT	CASSEPSGTGPLEAFF
.	TRBV19	TRBJ1-6	16	.	TGTGCCAGTAGTACGACAGGCAGCTCCTATAATTCACCCCTCCACTTT	CASSTTGSSYNSPLHF
few	TRBV28	TRBJ1-2	14	.	TGTGCCAGCAGTTTATACGAGGGAGAAAGGGGCTACACCTTC	CASSLYEGERGYTF
.	TRBV7-9	TRBJ1-2	16	.	TGTGCCAGCAGCTTATCCTCGGCCGGGGGGAACTATGGCTACACCTTC	CASSLSSAGGNYGYTF
.	TRBV6-2/TRBV6-3	TRBJ1-2	16	.	TGTGCCAGCAGTTACCCATCCAGGGGAGTCGGCTATGGCTACACCTTC	CASSYPSRGVGYGYTF
once	TRBV11-2	TRBJ1-1	14	.	TGTGCCAGCAGCTTAGCCTTGACAAGGACTGAAGCTTTCTTT	CASSLALTRTEAFF
few	TRBV7-9	TRBJ1-3	18	.	TGTGCCAGCAGCTTTACGGGAACACAACAGGGATATGGAAACACCATATATTTT	CASSFTGTQQGYGNTIYF
.	TRBV10-2	TRBJ2-2	12	.	TGCGCCAGCGAAGAGGGTCCCGGGGAGCTGTTTTTT	CASEEGPGELFF
.	TRBV9	TRBJ1-1	15	.	TGTGCCAGCAGCGTGTCGACAGGCTATAACACTGAAGCTTTCTTT	CASSVSTGYNTEAFF
.	TRBV28	TRBJ2-7	14	.	TGTGCCAGCAGTATACAGGCGGCAAACTACGAGCAGTACTTC	CASSIQAANYEQYF
.	TRBV7-2	TRBJ1-4	13	TRBD1	TGTGCCAGCAGCTCGGGACAGGGTGAAAAACTGTTTTTT	CASSSGQGEKLFF
.	TRBV12-5	TRBJ1-3	18	.	TGTGCTAGTGGGAGTGGGGGGGTGACTGTCGGCTCTGGAAACACCATATATTTT	CASGSGGVTVGSGNTIYF
once	TRBV6-2/TRBV6-3	TRBJ2-1	15	TRBD2	TGTGCCAGCAGTCTATGGGGGGGACCCTACAATGAGCAGTTCTTC	CASSLWGGPYNEQFF
once	TRBV3-1/TRBV3-2	TRBJ2-7	15	TRBD2	TGTGCCAGCAGTAAAGGGACTAGCGGGAGTTACGAGCAGTACTTC	CASSKGTSGSYEQYF
few	TRBV28	TRBJ2-7	12	.	TGTGCCAGCACGGCGGCGCGCTACGAGCAGTACTTC	CASTAARYEQYF
.	TRBV3-1/TRBV3-2	TRBJ1-6	16	.	TGTGCCAGCAGCCAATCGTTTAGCTCCTATAATTCACCCCTCCACTTT	CASSQSFSSYNSPLHF
.	TRBV6-1	TRBJ1-5	16	TRBD1	TGTGCCAGCAGTGACCGGACAGGTGGGGACTATCAGCCCCAGCATTTT	CASSDRTGGDYQPQHF
.	TRBV18	TRBJ2-5	14	TRBD1	TGTGCCAGCACGTGGACAGGGACGGGAGAGACCCAGTACTTC	CASTWTGTGETQYF
.	TRBV5-4	TRBJ1-1	14	.	TGTGCCAGCAGCTTTGGAGTTTTGAACACTGAAGCTTTCTTT	CASSFGVLNTEAFF
once	TRBV10-1	TRBJ2-7	13	.	TGCGCCAGCAGTGAGTCGAAACACGACGAGCAGTACTTC	CASSESKHDEQYF
.	TRBV3-1/TRBV3-2	TRBJ2-3	15	.	TGTGCCACCTCAGTGAGTCTGGGAGGCCCAGATACGCAGTATTTT	CATSVSLGGPDTQYF
.	TRBV11-2	TRBJ1-1	15	TRBD1	TGTGCCAGCAGCCCCAGGACAGGTATGAACACTGAAGCTTTCTTT	CASSPRTGMNTEAFF
.	TRBV5-1	TRBJ2-7	13	TRBD1	TGCGCCAGCAGCTTGCAGGGGGCGCGGGAGCAGTACTTC	CASSLQGAREQYF
.	TRBV7-9	TRBJ2-7	13	TRBD1	TGTGCCAGCAGCAAAGACAGGGTTGCCGAGCAGTACTTC	CASSKDRVAEQYF
.	TRBV18	TRBJ2-3	16	TRBD2	TGTGCCAGCTCCCCAACGCGGCGGGGGGGCACAGATACGCAGTATTTT	CASSPTRRGGTDTQYF
once	TRBV29-1	TRBJ2-7	13	TRBD2	TGCAGCGGGCAGGGACTAGCGGGGGACGAGCAGTACTTC	CSGQGLAGDEQYF
.	TRBV11-2	TRBJ2-7	15	TRBD1	TGTGCCAGCAGCTTTGGAACAGGGGGTATTTACGAGCAGTACTTC	CASSFGTGGIYEQYF
few	TRBV4-2	TRBJ2-7	14	.	TGTGCCAGCAGCCAGACAGCGAATACCTACGAGCAGTACTTC	CASSQTANTYEQYF
.	TRBV7-9	TRBJ1-5	13	.	TGTGCCAGCAGCTTTAACTCCAATCAGCCCCAGCATTTT	CASSFNSNQPQHF
once	TRBV2	TRBJ1-4	14	.	TGTGCCAGCAGTGAGCGGGGCCTATATGAAAAACTGTTTTTT	CASSERGLYEKLFF
.	TRBV28	TRBJ1-4	10	.	TGTGCCAGCGGCAACCAAAAACTGTTTTTT	CASGNQKLFF
.	TRBV5-6	TRBJ2-7	15	.	TGTGCCAGCAGCTTGGCCTTGGCCCCTCACTACGAGCAGTACTTC	CASSLALAPHYEQYF
few	TRBV6-5	TRBJ1-1	14	.	TGTGCCAGCGTAGGACAGCACCGGGCCGGTGAAGCTTTCTTT	CASVGQHRAGEAFF
.	TRBV28	TRBJ1-1	13	.	TGTGCCAGCAGGCTCTCAGGGAACACTGAAGCTTTCTTT	CASRLSGNTEAFF
.	TRBV7-8	TRBJ2-7	15	TRBD1	TGTGCCAGCAGCTTAAGTGACAGGGGAGGCTACGAGCAGTACTTC	CASSLSDRGGYEQYF
.	TRBV28	TRBJ1-1	18	.	TGTGCCAGCGACGGACAAGGGCGGTTTATAGTACCGGACACTGAAGCTTTCTTT	CASDGQGRFIVPDTEAFF
.	TRBV15	TRBJ1-2	16	.	TGTGCCACCAGCAGAGATCGGGAGTTTTCAGTGTATGGCTACACCTTC	CATSRDREFSVYGYTF